The rows below give T cell receptor beta chains drawn from one sample of a study of blood T cell repertoires in COVID-19. Produced via immunoSEQ multiplex PCR; TCRdb's table is partial and in-frame only. The sample carries about 300,000 clones, more than 70% recorded once. Sequencing input: peripheral blood. The receptors come from a woman in her twenties or thirties who had recovered from COVID-19. Both conserved end residues are part of each CDR3. The D gene is left open where the match is weak. Where a row states a size, it is once, few, many or the class of an expanded clone; other rows omit it.

clone_size j_call d_call v_call cdr3_nt cdr3_aa
- TRBJ1-6 - TRBV5-6 TGTGCCAGCAGCTTCGGAAGAGGCTATAATTCACCCCTCCACTTT CASSFGRGYNSPLHF
- TRBJ1-1 - TRBV27 TGTGCCAGCAGTCCTCAGGGTGACACTGAAGCTTTCTTT CASSPQGDTEAFF
- TRBJ2-7 TRBD1 TRBV12-3/TRBV12-4 TGTGCCAGCAGCAGACAGGGGAGCGACGAGCAGTACTTC CASSRQGSDEQYF
- TRBJ2-1 TRBD2 TRBV9 TGTGCCAGCAGCACGGGGGGGGCTATCTCCTACAATGAGCAGTTCTTC CASSTGGAISYNEQFF
- TRBJ2-4 TRBD2 TRBV4-2 TGTGCCAGCAGCCAAGATCAGTCTAGCGGGGGCAAAAACATTCAGTACTTC CASSQDQSSGGKNIQYF
many TRBJ2-2 TRBD1 TRBV7-9 TGTGCCAGCAGCTTGAGCTCAGAGGGGGCGTCCGGGGAGCTGTTTTTT CASSLSSEGASGELFF
- TRBJ1-1 - TRBV6-2/TRBV6-3 TGTGCCAGCAGTTCCACGGGGTTTACTGAAGCTTTCTTT CASSSTGFTEAFF
once TRBJ2-1 - TRBV2 TGTGCCAGCATGGAGACGCAGTTTTACAATGAGCAGTTCTTC CASMETQFYNEQFF
- TRBJ1-1 - TRBV19 TGTGCCAGTAGGGAACAGCCGAACACTGAAGCTTTCTTT CASREQPNTEAFF
- TRBJ1-1 - TRBV9 TGTGCCAGCAGCCTAAGCGGGGCAGGGAACACTGAAGCTTTCTTT CASSLSGAGNTEAFF
- TRBJ1-5 - TRBV28 TGTGCCAGCAGATCTAATCAGCCCCAGCATTTT CASRSNQPQHF
- TRBJ2-6 - TRBV5-1 TGCGCCAGCAGCTTGGCCGAGGGCGCCGCCGGGGCCAACGTCCTGACTTTC CASSLAEGAAGANVLTF
- TRBJ1-4 - TRBV28 TGTGCCAGCACAAAACTTGTCTGGGAAAAACTGTTTTTT CASTKLVWEKLFF
few TRBJ1-1 TRBD1 TRBV5-1 TGCGCCAGCAGCTTGAGACAGGGGAGAACTGAAGCTTTCTTT CASSLRQGRTEAFF
- TRBJ2-1 TRBD1 TRBV5-1 TGCGCCAGCAGCGACTGGACAGGGGATGGGTATGAGCAGTTCTTC CASSDWTGDGYEQFF
- TRBJ2-1 TRBD1 TRBV7-2 TGTGCCAGCAGCCCGAGGTTCGGACAGGGGGACAATGAGCAGTTCTTC CASSPRFGQGDNEQFF
once TRBJ1-1 - TRBV18 TGTGCCAGCTCACCAGAGAGGAAGAACACTGAAGCTTTCTTT CASSPERKNTEAFF
- TRBJ2-2 TRBD2 TRBV25-1 TGTGCCAGCAGTGAAGCTAGCGGGGGGGCCGTGACCACCGGGGAGCTGTTTTTT CASSEASGGAVTTGELFF
- TRBJ2-7 - TRBV2 TGTGCCAGCAGTGAAGCGCTTCGGGGTTCCTACGAGCAGTACTTC CASSEALRGSYEQYF
- TRBJ2-7 - TRBV3-1/TRBV3-2 TGTGCCAGCAGCCCCAGGGGTTCCTACGAGCAGTACTTC CASSPRGSYEQYF
- TRBJ2-2 TRBD2 TRBV10-2 TGCGCCAGCAGTGGCCGAACGGGGGGCACCGGGGAGCTGTTTTTT CASSGRTGGTGELFF
- TRBJ1-2 TRBD1 TRBV5-1 TGCGCCAGCAGCTGGGGTACAGGGGTCTATGGCTACACCTTC CASSWGTGVYGYTF
- TRBJ2-2 - TRBV11-1 TGTGCCAGCGGTTTGGACAGCCCCTCCGGGGAGCTGTTTTTT CASGLDSPSGELFF
- TRBJ1-2 TRBD1 TRBV7-9 TGTGCCAGCAGCTTCGGACAGGGAAACTATGGCTACACCTTC CASSFGQGNYGYTF
- TRBJ2-5 TRBD2 TRBV7-2 TGTGCCAGCAGCTTAGAACTAGCGGTTAGGGAGACCCAGTACTTC CASSLELAVRETQYF
- TRBJ1-4 - TRBV15 TGTGCCACCAGCAGAGATCGGGGGGGAGAAAAACTGTTTTTT CATSRDRGGEKLFF
- TRBJ2-5 TRBD2 TRBV5-1 TGCGCCAGCAGCTTGGGACTAGCGGGGGGGCAAGAGACCCAGTACTTC CASSLGLAGGQETQYF
- TRBJ1-2 TRBD1 TRBV7-2 TGTGCCAGCAGCTTAGAGTGGAGGGGGCTTAGCTATGGCTACACCTTC CASSLEWRGLSYGYTF
once TRBJ1-1 - TRBV28 TGTGCCAGCAGTTTACGGGGAGGGCCCCCGGACACTGAAGCTTTCTTT CASSLRGGPPDTEAFF
once TRBJ1-4 - TRBV28 TGTGCCAGCAGATCCGGGGGGGAGGATGAAAAACTGTTTTTT CASRSGGEDEKLFF
once TRBJ1-4 - TRBV2 TGTGCCAGCAGTGGCGGCGAAAAACTGTTTTTT CASSGGEKLFF